The 20 T cell receptor beta chains reported below all come from one sample, sequenced in a study of blood T cell repertoires in COVID-19. The method was immunoSEQ multiplex PCR; TCRdb's version includes in-frame clones alone and lacks a portion of them. Here the sample spans some 99,000 clones, over 60% being singletons. Sequenced: peripheral blood. Receptors originate from a human donor in a cohort sampled during active or convalescent COVID-19.

The J gene is TRBJ2-3, the V gene TRBV4-2; 7 nucleotides match TRBD2. The CDR3 runs 17 residues. Germline CDR1 reads LGHNA; CDR2 reads YNFKEQ. J lost 0 bases, V lost 3 bases, and 9 bases had no gene match. The CDR3 protein is CASSQGSSGPSTDTQYF. The CDR3 nucleotides are TGTGCCAGCAGCCAGGGGAGTAGCGGGCCTAGCACAGATACGCAGTATTTT.

The J gene is TRBJ1-2, the V gene TRBV7-6; 9 bases are shared with TRBD1. The V and J ends lost 5 bases and 4 bases, in that order; junction bases with no gene match: 14. CDR3 length: 17 residues. Germline V gene lookup returns CDR1 SGHVS and CDR2 FNYEAQ. The CDR3 DNA sequence: TGTGCCAGCAGCCTCTCTCCCCGGGACAGGGAGCTCTATGGCTACACCTTC. This encodes CASSLSPRDRELYGYTF.

V gene TRBV25-1 combines with J gene TRBJ1-3; tentative D call: TRBD1 (5 bases). The CDR3 is made up of 12 amino acids. Germline loops: CDR1 MGHDK, CDR2 SYGVNS. V lost 3 bases to trimming and J lost 13 bases, with 13 bases between them. The DNA of the CDR3 is TGTGCCAGCAGTGAGCAGACAGACAAGATATATTTT. This encodes CASSEQTDKIYF.

This clone was seen more than once but under ten times. The chain carries TRBV4-3 and TRBJ1-2, with 7 positions matching TRBD1. With 0 bases clipped from V and 7 bases from J, the junction kept 5 bases outside the gene matches. The germline V gene encodes CDR1 LGHNA and CDR2 YSLEER. CDR3 length: 14 residues. This CDR3 is CASSQERGPRGYTF. The CDR3 coding sequence is TGCGCCAGCAGCCAAGAAAGGGGGCCTCGTGGCTACACCTTC.

This chain joins TRBV4-2 and TRBJ2-2; possibly TRBD2 for D (5 bases). The CDR3 is made up of 14 amino acids. Germline V gene data show CDR1 as LGHNA and CDR2 as YNFKEQ. With 0 bases removed from V and 5 bases from J, the gap between germline ends came to 7 bases. The DNA for the CDR3 is TGTGCCAGCAGCCAAGAACTAGAAACCGGGGAGCTGTTTTTT. Protein sequence: CASSQELETGELFF.

This chain uses TRBV7-2 with TRBJ2-2; unclear D gene. V gave up 6 bases and J gave up 8 bases, with 4 bases separating them. CDR3 size: 10 residues. Germline values: CDR1 SGHTA, CDR2 FQGNSA. CDR3 loop: CASRSGELFF. DNA of the CDR3: TGTGCCAGCAGATCAGGGGAGCTGTTTTTT.

The chain joins TRBV29-1 to TRBJ2-1, with 7 bases lining up with TRBD2. The CDR3 spans 14 residues. Trimming at V came to 4 bases and at J to 4 bases, leaving 7 bases not matched to a gene. From germline, CDR1 is SQVTM and CDR2 ANQGSEA. The CDR3 sequence: CSVVGGGGYNEQFF. CDR3 nucleotides: TGCAGCGTTGTTGGGGGGGGAGGGTACAATGAGCAGTTCTTC.

The V and J genes are TRBV9 and TRBJ2-1, with a weak D call TRBD1 (7 bases). CDR1 and CDR2 from the germline V gene are SGDLS and YYNGEE. Trimming removed 4 bases from V and 3 bases from J, with 23 bases in between. CDR3 size: 18 residues. Here the CDR3 DNA reads TGTGCCAGCAGCAAGGGGGCGGGAACTACGGGAATCTACAATGAGCAGTTCTTC. It encodes CASSKGAGTTGIYNEQFF.

This rearrangement joins TRBV28 to TRBJ1-2; the match to TRBD1 covers 8 bases. The ends lost 6 bases at V and 9 bases at J; junction bases unmatched: 18. The CDR3 is 16 amino acids. CDR1 MDHEN and CDR2 SYDVKM come from the germline V gene. CDR3 in DNA: TGTGCCAGCAGCAAAAACACCGGGACAGGCGTAGGGAGCTACACCTTC. It codes for CASSKNTGTGVGSYTF.

The chain combines TRBV7-9 with TRBJ1-1; D remains unclear. The CDR3 is 14 residues long. CDR1 is SEHNR and CDR2 is FQNEAQ in the germline V gene (reference sequence). Trimming pared 1 base from V and 0 bases from J, leaving 6 bases between. The DNA of the CDR3 is TGTGCCAGCAGCTTAGTTGCGATGAACACTGAAGCTTTCTTT. It codes for CASSLVAMNTEAFF.

The chain employs TRBV7-8 and TRBJ1-2; 11 bases are a match to TRBD1. The germline gives CDR1 SGHVS, CDR2 FQNEAQ. The ends lost 5 bases at V and 1 base at J; junction bases unmatched: 3. This CDR3 is built from 15 residues. CDR3 protein: CASSPGTGGNYGYTF. The CDR3 DNA reads as TGTGCCAGCAGCCCGGGGACAGGGGGTAACTATGGCTACACCTTC.

This clone was recorded once. The chain is built from TRBV10-2 and TRBJ1-1; no clear D gene. This CDR3 contains 14 residues. Trimming removed 6 bases from V and 0 bases from J, with 11 bases in between. Looked up from germline, CDR1 is WSHSY and CDR2 is SAAADI. The CDR3 sequence: CASSGGVMNTEAFF. The CDR3 DNA follows: TGCGCCAGCAGCGGCGGGGTGATGAACACTGAAGCTTTCTTT.

The chain employs TRBV27 and TRBJ2-7, with TRBD1 matching 7 bases. With 0 bases clipped from V and 6 bases from J, the junction kept 8 bases outside the gene matches. The CDR3 is 15 residues long. The V gene's germline CDR1 is MNHEY and CDR2 SMNVEV (reference sequence). CDR3 sequence (DNA): TGTGCCAGCAGTTTATCTGAGGGGGCCCCGGGCGAGCAGTACTTC. Its protein is CASSLSEGAPGEQYF.

This clone was picked up one time. The J gene is TRBJ2-5, the V gene TRBV4-2; TRBD2 agrees at 7 bases. The CDR3 covers 15 residues. V lost 6 bases, J lost 5 bases, and 12 bases stayed unmatched. Per the germline V gene, CDR1 is LGHNA and CDR2 is YNFKEQ. The CDR3 loop is CASRAQGGSAETQYF. The DNA of the CDR3 is TGTGCCAGCAGAGCCCAAGGCGGGAGTGCGGAGACCCAGTACTTC.

V is TRBV6-6 and J is TRBJ1-2, with D perhaps TRBD1 (5 bases). The CDR3 is 14 residues long. The V end lost 0 bases, the J end lost 8 bases, and 13 bases lay between the germline ends. Germline V gene lookup returns CDR1 MNHNY and CDR2 SVGAGI (reference sequence). CDR3 nucleotides: TGTGCCAGCAGTTACTCCTCTGGGGGAGGGGGCTACACCTTC. Translated, it gives CASSYSSGGGGYTF.

This clone was detected only a few times. The rearrangement uses TRBV18 and TRBJ1-1; 8 positions match TRBD1. Unmatched junction bases numbered 7, after V lost 4 bases and J lost 3 bases. Germline assignment: CDR1 KGHSH and CDR2 LQKENI. This CDR3 is built from 15 residues. The CDR3 sequence is CASSLLTGDYTEAFF. The CDR3 nucleotides read TGTGCCAGCTCACTATTGACAGGGGACTACACTGAAGCTTTCTTT.

The V gene is TRBV18, the J gene TRBJ2-1; D is possibly TRBD2 (7 bases). The CDR3 loop spans 17 amino acids. The V gene's germline CDR1 is KGHSH and CDR2 LQKENI. Trimming removed 0 bases at V and 4 bases at J, with 16 bases between. The CDR3 is CASSPPVGGAEYNEQFF. DNA for the CDR3: TGTGCCAGCTCACCACCGGTGGGGGGGGCCGAGTACAATGAGCAGTTCTTC.

CDR3 sequence reads: CASSGGRGDSNQPQHF. CDR3 in DNA: TGTGCCAGCAGCGGAGGGAGGGGGGATAGCAATCAGCCCCAGCATTTT. The chain is built from TRBV9 and TRBJ1-5; TRBD1 is a possible D gene (6 bases). The V gene lost 3 bases and the J gene lost 0 bases, with 13 bases spanning the gap. The CDR3 runs 16 residues. In germline, CDR1 is SGDLS, CDR2 YYNGEE.

The CDR3 bases are TGTGCCAGCAGCAAAACCCAGACTAGCGGGAGGGCCGAAGAGGAGACCCAGTACTTC. Its translation: CASSKTQTSGRAEEETQYF. The J gene is TRBJ2-5, the V gene TRBV3-1 (or the pseudogene TRBV3-2); 14 nucleotides match TRBD2. The J segment lost 5 bases and the V segment lost 5 bases, leaving 16 bases of the junction unmatched. Per germline, CDR1 LGHDT and CDR2 YNNKEL (reference sequence). The CDR3 spans 19 residues.

CDR3: CASSLGRQGVVGGYTF. For the CDR3, the DNA is TGTGCCAGCAGCTTAGGTAGACAGGGCGTCGTAGGAGGCTACACCTTC. The chain joins TRBV7-2 to TRBJ1-2; 7 bases fit TRBD1. Losses at the gene ends were 1 base for V and 8 bases for J; bases not matched to a gene: 13. Germline CDR1 and CDR2: SGHTA and FQGNSA. This CDR3 comprises 16 residues.